The rows below give T cell receptor beta chains drawn from one sample of a study of blood T cell repertoires in COVID-19. Generated by immunoSEQ multiplex PCR, the TCRdb table keeps only in-frame clones and is missing some. This table holds around 120,000 clones, 75% to 90% found once. The sample comprised peripheral blood. The receptors stem from a woman aged 70-85 years with acute or convalescent COVID-19. The CDR3 runs from the conserved cysteine through the conserved F or W. Fields, in order: CDR3 protein, CDR3 DNA, clone size, V gene, J gene, D gene. A D gene is named only where the DNA matches it firmly. Rows give clone size only sometimes, using once, few, many, or a class for an expanded clone.

cdr3_aa: CATSAGQGDGGYTF
cdr3_nt: TGTGCCACCAGTGCGGGACAGGGGGATGGTGGCTACACCTTC
clone_size: NA
v_call: TRBV24-1
j_call: TRBJ1-2
d_call: TRBD1

cdr3_aa: CASSYNRDRAFF
cdr3_nt: TGTGCCAGCAGTTACAATCGGGACAGGGCTTTCTTT
clone_size: NA
v_call: TRBV6-5
j_call: TRBJ1-1
d_call: TRBD1

cdr3_aa: CASSQAWGEHNEQFF
cdr3_nt: TGTGCCAGCAGCCAAGCGTGGGGGGAACACAATGAGCAGTTCTTC
clone_size: NA
v_call: TRBV3-1/TRBV3-2
j_call: TRBJ2-1
d_call: NA

cdr3_aa: CASGYLSSASNEQYF
cdr3_nt: TGTGCCAGCGGGTACCTGTCTAGCGCGAGCAACGAGCAGTACTTC
clone_size: NA
v_call: TRBV3-1/TRBV3-2
j_call: TRBJ2-7
d_call: NA

cdr3_aa: CASSQWAEAFF
cdr3_nt: TGTGCCAGCAGCCAGTGGGCAGAAGCTTTCTTT
clone_size: NA
v_call: TRBV3-1/TRBV3-2
j_call: TRBJ1-1
d_call: NA

cdr3_aa: CATSRDRGEQETQYF
cdr3_nt: TGTGCCACCAGCAGAGATCGGGGAGAACAAGAGACCCAGTACTTC
clone_size: NA
v_call: TRBV15
j_call: TRBJ2-5
d_call: NA

cdr3_aa: CASSVGEVRGGDTEAFF
cdr3_nt: TGTGCCAGCAGCGTAGGAGAGGTCCGAGGGGGCGACACTGAAGCTTTCTTT
clone_size: NA
v_call: TRBV9
j_call: TRBJ1-1
d_call: TRBD1

cdr3_aa: CASSYRGTADEAFF
cdr3_nt: TGTGCCAGCAGTTACCGAGGGACAGCCGATGAAGCTTTCTTT
clone_size: NA
v_call: TRBV6-5
j_call: TRBJ1-1
d_call: TRBD1

cdr3_aa: CASRPPGIYNEQFF
cdr3_nt: TGTGCCAGTAGACCCCCAGGCATTTACAATGAGCAGTTCTTC
clone_size: NA
v_call: TRBV19
j_call: TRBJ2-1
d_call: NA

cdr3_aa: CASSHGSRGLNTEAFF
cdr3_nt: TGTGCCAGCAGCCACGGGAGTCGTGGATTAAACACTGAAGCTTTCTTT
clone_size: few
v_call: TRBV3-1/TRBV3-2
j_call: TRBJ1-1
d_call: NA

cdr3_aa: CATSEPAGEIQYF
cdr3_nt: TGTGCCACCAGTGAGCCGGCCGGGGAGATCCAGTACTTC
clone_size: NA
v_call: TRBV24-1
j_call: TRBJ2-5
d_call: NA

cdr3_aa: CASSRAGGPRGYNEQFF
cdr3_nt: TGTGCCAGCAGTAGGGCGGGGGGGCCCCGAGGCTACAATGAGCAGTTCTTC
clone_size: NA
v_call: TRBV7-3
j_call: TRBJ2-1
d_call: TRBD2

cdr3_aa: CATSDSQLFGGDEQFF
cdr3_nt: TGTGCCACCAGTGATTCACAACTATTTGGAGGGGATGAGCAGTTCTTC
clone_size: NA
v_call: TRBV24-1
j_call: TRBJ2-1
d_call: NA

cdr3_aa: CASTADGLLEQYF
cdr3_nt: TGCGCCAGCACCGCGGACGGACTCCTGGAGCAGTACTTC
clone_size: NA
v_call: TRBV5-1
j_call: TRBJ2-7
d_call: NA

cdr3_aa: CASSIQRGGLSSYNEQFF
cdr3_nt: TGTGCCAGTAGTATTCAGCGGGGGGGCTTAAGCTCCTACAATGAGCAGTTCTTC
clone_size: NA
v_call: TRBV19
j_call: TRBJ2-1
d_call: TRBD2

cdr3_aa: CASSLSGLNTEAFF
cdr3_nt: TGTGCCAGCAGCTTGAGCGGGTTGAACACTGAAGCTTTCTTT
clone_size: NA
v_call: TRBV11-3
j_call: TRBJ1-1
d_call: NA